This paragraph reports one T cell receptor (beta chain). There are many counts of this clonotype. The antigen it binds to is not known. Base qualities were left out, and no much larger clone turns up one base away. The data derive from a study of T cells in Graves' hyperthyroidism and ophthalmopathy (dated by TCRdb to about 2019). About the study as a whole: Peripheral blood samples were taken at initial diagnosis, before any treatment was given. TCR V-J signatures able to tell the groups apart were searched for in a discovery cohort of 90 to 100 patients, of whom more than 40 had Graves' ophthalmopathy and around 57 had stable Graves' hyperthyroidism. Prospective prediction of ophthalmopathy was tested in an independent validation cohort consisting of 18 to 20 hyperthyroidism patients and more than 15 patients who later progressed to ophthalmopathy. The roughly 91 discovery patients were randomly split 7:3 into training and test sets. The study also compared thyroid tissue and blood T-cell repertoires from 5 to 7 Graves' hyperthyroidism patients. After sampling, hyperthyroidism patients received methimazole starting at 30 mg daily, and ophthalmopathy patients received high-dose intravenous methylprednisolone. The paper describes TCR Vbeta CDR3 sequencing of around 140 peripheral blood samples, made up of 43 ophthalmopathy patients, roughly 75 hyperthyroidism patients and roughly 17 progressor patients. Overall study outcomes, separate from this receptor: Sample size was not statistically predetermined, and investigators were not blinded to group allocation. A 13 V-J signature model separated ophthalmopathy from stable hyperthyroidism, with over 85% sensitivity and just under 84% specificity in cross-validation and 80%/75% in testing. Blood samples also contained most of the expanded thyroid clonotypes (frequency above 0.001), which suggests that blood repertoires may reflect thyroid immune responses. During validation, the model predicted progression to ophthalmopathy a median of roughly 7.1 months ahead of onset, with approximately 71% sensitivity and 72% to 80% specificity.

Stable Graves' hyperthyroidism was defined as the absence of progression to ophthalmopathy over 18 months of follow-up. Hyperthyroidism patients were aged 18 to 65 years and newly diagnosed, with disease duration of less than 2 months. Any patient with an uncontrolled infection, another autoimmune disease, pregnancy or lactation was excluded. Diagnoses were based on clinical symptoms, serum thyroxine and TRAb, thyroid ultrasound and orbital computed tomography. Ficoll-Paque density gradient centrifugation was used to isolate PBMCs from about 9.4 ml of fresh peripheral blood. Total RNA was extracted with Trizol reagent, and quality was checked on an Agilent 2100 Bioanalyzer. At the junction V is shortened by 6 bases and J by 6 bases; bases outside the gene matches: 12. The CDR3 sequence holds 15 residues, the cysteine and phenylalanine included. The DNA shown is the 45-base CDR3, in frame from base 1.

The TCR beta CDR3 regions were amplified from the RNA transcripts. The TCR CDR3 was subjected to a first round of RT-PCR using the HTBI primer set and the Qiagen OneStep RT-PCR kit. A second multiplex PCR round built the libraries, followed by size selection and purification. Paired-end sequencing of the libraries was performed with 100 bp reads on an Illumina HiSeq2000. As for the authors' bioinformatics: SOAPnuke was used to process the raw data, removing reads that contained adapters or uncalled bases, had a mean Phred below 15, or lacked an exact match to the constant primer or identifier. High-quality paired reads were merged using COPE v1.2.5, and each unique nucleotide sequence was defined as a clonotype. MiTCR v1.1 was used to align the clonotypes against IMGT TRBV, TRBD and TRBJ reference segments. Only V-J combinations with frequency above 0.0001, covering about 99% of repertoires, were analysed. The TCS score was defined as the ratio of F50 (clonal expansion) to E x V (chaos), calculated using BLOSUM62-based TCRdist between CDR3 peptides within each V-J. Welch's t-statistics and random forest reduced several hundred V-J features to roughly 13, which were used in a naive Bayes classifier (R e1071). TCRdb handled the public reads itself, with Q25 trimming in fastp and clone calling in MiXCR, and kept productive beta chains. Records with the same CDR3 protein are collapsed into one entry carrying the most frequent genes and DNA. The V and J calls follow TCRdb's processing rather than the paper's. In all, the sample holds 300,000 to 400,000 distinct CDR3 sequences, and 18% of those were seen once. Clones ranked in the top ten supply about half of the sample.

The sequenced material came from blood. This clonotype was sampled from a woman between 50 and 59 years old with Graves' hyperthyroidism. The chain was built from TRBV12-3 or TRBV12-4 and TRBJ2-3; the junction holds 7 bases that match TRBD1. The CDR3 reads as follows: CASSGMRQGVDTQYF. Here is the DNA: TGTGCCAGCAGCGGGATGAGACAGGGAGTTGATACGCAGTATTTT.